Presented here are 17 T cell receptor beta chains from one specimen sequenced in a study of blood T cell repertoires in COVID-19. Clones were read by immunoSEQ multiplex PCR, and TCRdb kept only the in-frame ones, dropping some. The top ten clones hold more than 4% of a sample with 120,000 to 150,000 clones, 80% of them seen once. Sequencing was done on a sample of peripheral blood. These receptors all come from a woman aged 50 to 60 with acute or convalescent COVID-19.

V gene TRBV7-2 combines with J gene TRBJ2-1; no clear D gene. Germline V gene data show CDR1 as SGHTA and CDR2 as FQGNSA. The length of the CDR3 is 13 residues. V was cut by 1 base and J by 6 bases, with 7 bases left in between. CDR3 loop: CASSLDRANEQFF. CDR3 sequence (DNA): TGTGCCAGCAGCTTAGACAGAGCCAATGAGCAGTTCTTC. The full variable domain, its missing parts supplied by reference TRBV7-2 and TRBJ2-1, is GAGVSQSPSNKVTEKGKDVELRCDPISGHTALYWYRQSLGQGLEFLIYFQGNSAPDKSGLPSDRFSAERTGGSVSTLTIQRTQQEDSAVYLCASSLDRANEQFFGPGTRLTVL.

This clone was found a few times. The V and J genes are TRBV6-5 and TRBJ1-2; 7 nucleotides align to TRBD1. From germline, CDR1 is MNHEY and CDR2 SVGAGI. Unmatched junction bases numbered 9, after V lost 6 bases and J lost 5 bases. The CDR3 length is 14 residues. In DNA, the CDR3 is TGTGCCAGCAGCGGAACCGGGACAGCTTATGGCTACACCTTC. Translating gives CASSGTGTAYGYTF.

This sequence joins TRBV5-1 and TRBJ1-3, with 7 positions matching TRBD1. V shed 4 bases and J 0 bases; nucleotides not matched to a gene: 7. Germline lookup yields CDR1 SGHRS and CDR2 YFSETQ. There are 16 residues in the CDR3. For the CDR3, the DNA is TGCGCCAGCAGCCTTGGGACAGTTTTCTCTGGAAACACCATATATTTT. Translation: CASSLGTVFSGNTIYF. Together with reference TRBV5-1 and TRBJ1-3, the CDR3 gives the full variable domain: KAGVTQTPRYLIKTRGQQVTLSCSPISGHRSVSWYQQTPGQGLQFLFEYFSETQRNKGNFPGRFSGRQFSNSRSEMNVSTLELGDSALYLCASSLGTVFSGNTIYFGEGSWLTVV.

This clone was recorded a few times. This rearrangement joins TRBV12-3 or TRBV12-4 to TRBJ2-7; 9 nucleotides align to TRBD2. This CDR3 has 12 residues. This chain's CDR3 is CASGLAYYEQYF. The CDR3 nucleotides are TGTGCTTCTGGACTAGCGTACTACGAGCAGTACTTC.

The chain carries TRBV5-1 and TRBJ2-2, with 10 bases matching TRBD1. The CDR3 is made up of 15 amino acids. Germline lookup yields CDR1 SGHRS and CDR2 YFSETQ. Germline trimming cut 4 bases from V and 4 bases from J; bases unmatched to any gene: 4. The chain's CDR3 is CASSRQGAGTGELFF. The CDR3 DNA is TGCGCCAGCAGCAGACAGGGGGCGGGCACCGGGGAGCTGTTTTTT.

The CDR3 DNA sequence: TGTGCCAGCAGTTACTCCGGGGATAATTCACCCCTCCACTTT. Protein: CASSYSGDNSPLHF. This chain links TRBV6-6 with TRBJ1-6; no clear D. Trimming took 0 bases from V and 5 from J, leaving 5 bases between them. This CDR3 has 14 residues. Germline V gene lookup returns CDR1 MNHNY and CDR2 SVGAGI (reference sequence).

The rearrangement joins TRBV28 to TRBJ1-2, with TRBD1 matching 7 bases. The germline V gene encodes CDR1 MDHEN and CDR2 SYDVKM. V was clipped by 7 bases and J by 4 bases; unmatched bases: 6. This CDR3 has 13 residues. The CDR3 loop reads CASKTGLFYGYTF. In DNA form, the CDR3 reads TGTGCCAGCAAGACAGGGTTATTCTATGGCTACACCTTC.

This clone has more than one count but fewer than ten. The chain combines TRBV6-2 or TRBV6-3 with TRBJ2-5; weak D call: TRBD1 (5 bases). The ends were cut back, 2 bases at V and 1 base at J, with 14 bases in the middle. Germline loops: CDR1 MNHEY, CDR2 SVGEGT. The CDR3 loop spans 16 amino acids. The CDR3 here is CASSYGAVSAQETQYF. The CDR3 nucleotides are TGTGCCAGCAGTTACGGGGCAGTCTCGGCCCAAGAGACCCAGTACTTC.

CDR3 nucleotide sequence: TGTGCCTGGAGTATAGTAGCGGGCAATGAGCAGTTCTTC. Its translation is CAWSIVAGNEQFF. V gene TRBV30 combines with J gene TRBJ2-1; 7 bases fit TRBD2. Germline values: CDR1 GTSNPN, CDR2 SVGIG (reference sequence). The CDR3 runs to 13 residues. The junction had 4 bases not matched to a gene; V was cut back by 2 bases and J by 6 bases.

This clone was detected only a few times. CDR3 loop: CASSGTGYSGNTIYF. The CDR3, as DNA: TGTGCCAGCAGCGGGACAGGCTACTCTGGAAACACCATATATTTT. V usage is TRBV2 and J usage is TRBJ1-3; 8 bases are shared with TRBD1. Losses at the gene ends were 6 bases for V and 0 bases for J; bases not matched to a gene: 4. The CDR3 is made up of 15 amino acids. Germline CDR1 reads SNHLY; CDR2 reads FYNNEI.

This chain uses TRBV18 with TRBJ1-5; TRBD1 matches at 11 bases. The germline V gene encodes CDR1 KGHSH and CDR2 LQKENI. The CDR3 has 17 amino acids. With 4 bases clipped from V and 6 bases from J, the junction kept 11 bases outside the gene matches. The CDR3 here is CASSLGQGDQVSQPQHF. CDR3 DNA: TGTGCCAGCTCACTGGGACAGGGGGATCAAGTAAGTCAGCCCCAGCATTTT.

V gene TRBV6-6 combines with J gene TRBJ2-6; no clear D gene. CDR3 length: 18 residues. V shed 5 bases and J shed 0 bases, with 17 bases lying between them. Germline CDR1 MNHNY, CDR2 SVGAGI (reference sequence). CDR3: CASSRFKNTGSGANVLTF. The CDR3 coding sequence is TGTGCCAGCAGTAGATTTAAGAATACCGGCTCTGGGGCCAACGTCCTGACTTTC.

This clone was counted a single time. CDR3 in DNA: TGTGCCAGCTCACCGGAGGATTCACCCCTCCACTTT. It translates to CASSPEDSPLHF. The chain links TRBV18 to TRBJ1-6; D gene unclear. The germline V gene has CDR1 KGHSH and CDR2 LQKENI. The CDR3 loop spans 12 amino acids. The germline V and J ends were trimmed by 3 bases and 8 bases, with 5 bases remaining between them.

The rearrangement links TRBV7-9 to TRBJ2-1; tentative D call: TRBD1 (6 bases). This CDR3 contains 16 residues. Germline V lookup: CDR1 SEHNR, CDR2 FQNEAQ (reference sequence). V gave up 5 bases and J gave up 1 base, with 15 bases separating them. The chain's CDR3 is CASSPRDTVSYNEQFF. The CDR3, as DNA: TGTGCCAGCAGCCCCCGGGACACGGTGTCCTACAATGAGCAGTTCTTC.

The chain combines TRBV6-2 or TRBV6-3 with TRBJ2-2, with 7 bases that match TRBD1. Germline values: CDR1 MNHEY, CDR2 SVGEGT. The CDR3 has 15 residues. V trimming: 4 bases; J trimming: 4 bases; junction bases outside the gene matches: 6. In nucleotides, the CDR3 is TGTGCCAGCAGTTCTGGGGGACAGACCACCGGGGAGCTGTTTTTT. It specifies CASSSGGQTTGELFF.

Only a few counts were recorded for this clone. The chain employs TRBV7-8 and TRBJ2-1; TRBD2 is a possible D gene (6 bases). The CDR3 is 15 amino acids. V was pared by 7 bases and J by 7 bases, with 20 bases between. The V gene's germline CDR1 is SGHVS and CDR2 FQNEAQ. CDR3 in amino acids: CASIPLGGSENEQFF. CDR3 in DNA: TGTGCCAGCATCCCACTTGGGGGGTCGGAAAATGAGCAGTTCTTC.

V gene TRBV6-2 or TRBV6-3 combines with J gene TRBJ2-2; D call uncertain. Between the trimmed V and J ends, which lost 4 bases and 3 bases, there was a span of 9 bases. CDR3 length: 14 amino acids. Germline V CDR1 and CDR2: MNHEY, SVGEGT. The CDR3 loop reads CASSFNLDTGELFF. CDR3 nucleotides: TGTGCCAGCAGTTTTAACCTAGACACCGGGGAGCTGTTTTTT.